Following are 17 T cell receptor beta chains from one sample sequenced in a study of T cell responses to AZD1222 COVID-19 vaccine. The repertoire was sequenced with immunoSEQ multiplex PCR; TCRdb's copy has only in-frame clones and lacks some. The sample holds about 100,000 clones, around 87% seen once. Sequences were derived from peripheral blood, sampled on day 0 of MenACWY control vaccination. Receptors were obtained from an adult in good health.

This chain links TRBV15 with TRBJ1-3; D call uncertain. Germline V lookup: CDR1 LNHNV, CDR2 YYDKDF (reference sequence). V was shortened by 0 bases and J by 0 bases, with 6 bases between the two germline ends. CDR3 length: 15 residues. The CDR3 protein is CATSRERTSGNTIYF. CDR3 nucleotides: TGTGCCACCAGCAGAGAGAGGACCTCTGGAAACACCATATATTTT.

The rearrangement joins TRBV2 to TRBJ1-2; D is unresolved. Germline CDR1 reads SNHLY; CDR2 reads FYNNEI. The CDR3 runs to 13 residues. V was shortened by 2 bases and J by 2 bases, with 6 bases between the two germline ends. The CDR3 DNA reads as TGTGCCAGCAGTGAATCAGGAAACTATGGCTACACCTTC. Its translation: CASSESGNYGYTF.

The chain links TRBV5-4 to TRBJ2-5; TRBD2 is a possible D gene (6 bases). Germline-derived CDR1 and CDR2 are SGHNT and YYREEE (reference sequence). The CDR3 totals 15 residues. V was cut by 1 base and J by 5 bases, with 15 bases left in between. CDR3 in amino acids: CASSLPNRGWETQYF. The CDR3 DNA follows: TGTGCCAGCAGCTTGCCTAACCGGGGGTGGGAGACCCAGTACTTC.

J is TRBJ2-2 and V is TRBV10-2; a weak D match, TRBD2 (7 bases). The ends were cut back, 6 bases at V and 2 bases at J, with 16 bases in the middle. The V gene's germline CDR1 is WSHSY and CDR2 SAAADI. The CDR3 has 16 amino acids. The CDR3 region has the DNA TGCGCCAGCAGGAGGGGCGGGGGCTCTAACACCGGGGAGCTGTTTTTT. Amino acids: CASRRGGGSNTGELFF.

The V and J genes are TRBV5-1 and TRBJ1-3, with D possibly being TRBD1 (5 bases). The CDR3 has 13 amino acids. The germline V and J ends were trimmed by 6 bases and 0 bases, with 7 bases remaining between them. CDR1 and CDR2 from the germline V gene are SGHRS and YFSETQ. CDR3 in DNA: TGCGCCAGCACACAGGACTCTGGAAACACCATATATTTT. Protein product: CASTQDSGNTIYF.

The table lists this clone with a count of one. The chain is built from TRBV5-1 and TRBJ2-3; D tentatively reads TRBD1 or TRBD2 (5 bases each). Germline assignment: CDR1 SGHRS and CDR2 YFSETQ. CDR3 length: 13 amino acids. V was shortened by 4 bases and J by 5 bases, with 11 bases between the two germline ends. The CDR3 protein is CASSRGVGDTQYF. The CDR3 bases are TGCGCCAGCAGCCGGGGCGTCGGAGATACGCAGTATTTT.

This clone was counted once. The chain has TRBV19 and TRBJ1-1; a possible D gene is TRBD1 (5 bases). Trimming left V 4 bases short and J 3 bases short, with 12 bases between. The CDR3 has 14 residues. CDR1 LNHDA and CDR2 SQIVND come from the germline V gene (reference sequence). CDR3 DNA: TGTGCCAGTAGTACCCTCAGGGTTTACACTGAAGCTTTCTTT. It specifies CASSTLRVYTEAFF.

The chain has TRBV7-8 and TRBJ2-2; 11 nucleotides match TRBD1. Germline V CDR1 and CDR2: SGHVS, FQNEAQ. V lost 5 bases, J lost 4 bases, and 18 bases stayed unmatched. CDR3 size: 20 residues. CDR3 coding DNA: TGTGCCAGCAGCCCTAGAACCACCCGCCGGACAGGGGGCTCCACCGGGGAGCTGTTTTTT. It translates to CASSPRTTRRTGGSTGELFF.

This chain uses TRBV5-1 with TRBJ2-1; D may correspond to TRBD1 or TRBD2 (5 bases each). Trimming took off 5 bases at V and 5 bases at J, with 20 bases between the two ends. Per germline, CDR1 SGHRS and CDR2 YFSETQ. The CDR3 spans 16 residues. The CDR3 DNA reads TGCGCCAGCAGAGGGGTGAGCCGGGGTTGGCACAATGAGCAGTTCTTC. Translating it yields CASRGVSRGWHNEQFF. Combining the CDR3 with reference TRBV5-1 and TRBJ2-1 gives the whole variable domain KAGVTQTPRYLIKTRGQQVTLSCSPISGHRSVSWYQQTPGQGLQFLFEYFSETQRNKGNFPGRFSGRQFSNSRSEMNVSTLELGDSALYLCASRGVSRGWHNEQFFGPGTRLTVL.

The chain combines TRBV6-5 with TRBJ1-1; D is uncertain. CDR1 is MNHEY, CDR2 SVGAGI, per germline. V lost 2 bases and J 3 bases, leaving 10 bases between the germline ends. The CDR3 contains 14 residues. Here the CDR3 reads CASSYSLGYTEAFF. CDR3 sequence (DNA): TGTGCCAGCAGTTACAGTCTGGGCTACACTGAAGCTTTCTTT.

This sequence joins TRBV11-2 and TRBJ2-1; TRBD1 agrees at 7 bases. Trimming cost V 2 bases and J 10 bases; bases outside gene matches: 17. The germline V gene encodes CDR1 SGHAT and CDR2 FQNNGV. There are 17 residues in the CDR3. The CDR3: CASSLREGGGSVWEQFF. The CDR3 DNA is TGTGCCAGCAGCTTACGCGAAGGGGGCGGCTCGGTCTGGGAGCAGTTCTTC.

This chain joins TRBV3-1 (or the pseudogene TRBV3-2) and TRBJ2-7; D not resolved. Trimming shortened V by 1 base and J by 6 bases, and 4 bases separated the two germline ends. The length of the CDR3 is 11 residues. Germline CDR1 is LGHDT and CDR2 is YNNKEL (reference sequence). The DNA for the CDR3 is TGTGCCAGCAGCCAAGGGACCGAGCAGTACTTC. Its translation is CASSQGTEQYF.

The chain couples TRBV7-8 to TRBJ2-5; weak D call: TRBD2 (5 bases). The V end lost 1 base, the J end lost 2 bases, and 11 bases lay between the germline ends. Germline V gene data show CDR1 as SGHVS and CDR2 as FQNEAQ. This CDR3 comprises 15 residues. Here the CDR3 reads CASSLEGARQETQYF. In nucleotides, the CDR3 is TGTGCCAGCAGCTTAGAGGGAGCTAGGCAAGAGACCCAGTACTTC.

The chain recombines TRBV7-6 with TRBJ2-1; a weak D match, TRBD2 (6 bases). The V gene's germline CDR1 is SGHVS and CDR2 FNYEAQ. The V and J ends lost 3 bases and 2 bases respectively, with 14 bases between them. CDR3 length equals 16 residues. The CDR3 DNA is TGTGCCAGCAGCTTCAGGGCGGGATCTCCCTACAATGAGCAGTTCTTC. This codes for CASSFRAGSPYNEQFF.

The rearrangement joins TRBV18 to TRBJ1-2; 8 positions match TRBD1. Looked up from germline, CDR1 is KGHSH and CDR2 is LQKENI. V dropped 3 bases and J dropped 4; count of bases not matched to a gene: 10. The length of the CDR3 is 16 residues. The CDR3 DNA reads TGTGCCAGCTCACCCCCCGAGACAGGGGTGGGCTATGGCTACACCTTC. As protein: CASSPPETGVGYGYTF.

This chain connects TRBV7-2 to TRBJ2-6; 7 nucleotides align to TRBD1. The length of the CDR3 is 19 residues. Germline-derived CDR1 and CDR2 are SGHTA and FQGNSA. J was trimmed by 0 bases and V by 4 bases; bases with no gene match: 12. The CDR3 DNA sequence: TGTGCCAGCAGCTCTAGTGGGGACAGAGTTAGCTCTGGGGCCAACGTCCTGACTTTC. As protein: CASSSSGDRVSSGANVLTF.

This chain uses TRBV29-1 with TRBJ2-6, with D possibly being TRBD2 (6 bases). Germline loops: CDR1 SQVTM, CDR2 ANQGSEA. The CDR3 runs 13 residues. The CDR3 DNA reads TGCGCCCTGCGGGACTCTGGGGCCAACGTCCTGACTTTC. It is translated as CALRDSGANVLTF.